These T cell receptor beta chains were read from a single sample in a study of blood T cells in healthy people across ages. TCRdb called the 5' RACE reads again in MiXCR, with one record for every CDR3 protein. The data show around 1,900,000 distinct CDR3 sequences, about two fifths seen once. Source material: blood. These receptors were obtained from a human donor in good health. CDR3s include the opening cysteine and the closing phenylalanine or tryptophan. Each record gives: CDR3 length, clone size, D gene, J gene, V gene, CDR3 protein, CDR3 DNA. The D gene is left open where the match is weak. Only some rows state a clone size, as once, few, many or a class for expanded clones.

>16|few|NA|TRBJ2-7|TRBV14
CASSQEVNRHSYEQYF
TGTGCCAGCAGCCAAGAGGTCAACAGACACTCCTACGAGCAGTACTTC
>16|NA|TRBD1|TRBJ1-6|TRBV5-1
CASSLDTGGRDSPLHF
TGCGCCAGCAGCTTGGATACAGGGGGCAGGGATTCACCCCTCCACTTT
>14|NA|NA|TRBJ1-2|TRBV20-1
CSATVGARWNGYTF
TGCAGTGCTACCGTGGGGGCGCGGTGGAATGGCTACACCTTC
>14|NA|NA|TRBJ1-2|TRBV7-2
CASSLEVGAVGYTF
TGTGCCAGCAGCTTAGAAGTGGGGGCAGTTGGCTACACCTTC
>14|NA|TRBD1|TRBJ1-2|TRBV7-9
CASSFAQGAGGYTF
TGTGCCAGCAGCTTCGCCCAGGGGGCGGGTGGCTACACCTTC
>13|NA|TRBD2|TRBJ2-5|TRBV28
CASSNSGGETQYF
TGTGCCAGCAGTAACAGCGGGGGCGAGACCCAGTACTTC
>17|few|TRBD1|TRBJ1-1|TRBV19
CASSTRAGGSLNTEAFF
TGTGCCAGTAGTACCCGGGCAGGGGGAAGTCTGAACACTGAAGCTTTCTTT
>15|few|TRBD2|TRBJ2-1|TRBV20-1
CSAIAGTSGSNEQFF
TGCAGTGCTATCGCCGGGACTAGCGGATCCAATGAGCAGTTCTTC
>14|few|NA|TRBJ1-6|TRBV20-1
CSASVPGTPSPLHF
TGCAGTGCTAGTGTGCCTGGGACACCCTCACCCCTCCACTTT
>18|NA|TRBD1|TRBJ1-6|TRBV4-2
CASSQAQGQQYYNSPLHF
TGTGCCAGCAGCCAAGCCCAGGGACAGCAGTACTATAATTCACCCCTCCACTTT
>14|NA|TRBD1|TRBJ1-1|TRBV12-3/TRBV12-4
CASTRNSGTVEAFF
TGTGCCAGCACTCGAAATTCCGGGACAGTAGAAGCTTTCTTT
>16|NA|TRBD1|TRBJ2-7|TRBV18
CASSPFGTGLTYEQYF
TGTGCCAGCTCACCATTTGGGACAGGATTGACCTACGAGCAGTACTTC
>10|NA|NA|TRBJ2-3|TRBV20-1
CGALVDTQYF
TGCGGTGCTTTGGTCGATACGCAGTATTTT
>15|NA|NA|TRBJ2-7|TRBV28
CASSSALTAYYEQYF
TGTGCCAGCAGTTCTGCCCTGACAGCCTACTACGAGCAGTACTTC
>15|once|TRBD2|TRBJ2-5|TRBV3-1
CASSQPGLAQETQYF
TGTGCCAGCAGCCAACCGGGACTAGCGCAAGAGACCCAGTACTTC
>15|NA|TRBD1|TRBJ1-2|TRBV28
CASRQGALTNYGYTF
TGTGCCAGCCGACAGGGGGCTCTGACTAACTATGGCTACACCTTC
>11|NA|NA|TRBJ2-3|TRBV25-1
CASSGRDTQYF
TGTGCCAGCAGTGGTCGCGATACGCAGTATTTT
>14|NA|NA|TRBJ1-5|TRBV11-2
CASSLERGGQPQHF
TGTGCCAGCAGCTTAGAAAGGGGAGGTCAGCCCCAGCATTTT
>13|few|NA|TRBJ1-2|TRBV20-1
CSASRAGRYGYTF
TGCAGTGCTAGTAGGGCGGGTCGGTATGGCTACACCTTC